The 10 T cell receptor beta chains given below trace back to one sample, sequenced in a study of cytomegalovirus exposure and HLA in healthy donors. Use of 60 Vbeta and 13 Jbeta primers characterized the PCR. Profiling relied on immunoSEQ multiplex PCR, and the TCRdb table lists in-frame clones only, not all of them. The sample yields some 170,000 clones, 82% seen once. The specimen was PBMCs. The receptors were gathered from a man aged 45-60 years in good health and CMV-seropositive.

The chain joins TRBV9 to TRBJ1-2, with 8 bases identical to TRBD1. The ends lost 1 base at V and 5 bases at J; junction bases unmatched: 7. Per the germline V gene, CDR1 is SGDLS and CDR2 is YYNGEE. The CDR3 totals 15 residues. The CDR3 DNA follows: TGTGCCAGCAGCGTATTATCGGACAGGGCATATGGCTACACCTTC. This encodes CASSVLSDRAYGYTF.

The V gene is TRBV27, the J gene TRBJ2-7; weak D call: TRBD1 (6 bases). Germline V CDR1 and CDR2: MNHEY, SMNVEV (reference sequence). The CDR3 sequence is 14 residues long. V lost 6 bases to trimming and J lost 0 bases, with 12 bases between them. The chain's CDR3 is CASRQQGSSYEQYF. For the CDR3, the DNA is TGTGCCAGCAGGCAACAGGGATCCTCCTACGAGCAGTACTTC.

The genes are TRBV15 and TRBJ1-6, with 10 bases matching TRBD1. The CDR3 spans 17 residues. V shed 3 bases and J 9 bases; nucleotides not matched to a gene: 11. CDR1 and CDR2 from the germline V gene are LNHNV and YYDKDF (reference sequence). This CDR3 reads CATSRGLPGQGISPLHF. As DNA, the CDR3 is TGTGCCACCAGCAGGGGTTTACCGGGACAGGGGATTTCACCCCTCCACTTT. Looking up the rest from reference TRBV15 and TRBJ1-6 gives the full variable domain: DAMVIQNPRYQVTQFGKPVTLSCSQTLNHNVMYWYQQKSSQAPKLLFHYYDKDFNNEADTPDNFQSRRPNTSFCFLDIRSPGLGDTAMYLCATSRGLPGQGISPLHFGNGTRLTVT.

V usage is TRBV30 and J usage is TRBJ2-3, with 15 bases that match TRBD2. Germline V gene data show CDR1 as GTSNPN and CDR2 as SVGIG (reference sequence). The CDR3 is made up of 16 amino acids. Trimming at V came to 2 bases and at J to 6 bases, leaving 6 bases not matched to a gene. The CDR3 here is CAWSSGLAGGLDTQYF. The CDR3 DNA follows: TGTGCCTGGAGTTCCGGACTAGCGGGAGGGCTGGATACGCAGTATTTT.

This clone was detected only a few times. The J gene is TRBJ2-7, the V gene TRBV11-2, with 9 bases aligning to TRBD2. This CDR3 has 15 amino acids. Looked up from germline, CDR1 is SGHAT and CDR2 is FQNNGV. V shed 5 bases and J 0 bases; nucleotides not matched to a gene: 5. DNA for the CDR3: TGTGCCAGCAGCACCAGCGGGGGGAGCTCCTACGAGCAGTACTTC. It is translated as CASSTSGGSSYEQYF.

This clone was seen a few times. The CDR3 region is CATKRGNSPLHF. CDR3 sequence (DNA): TGTGCCACCAAGAGAGGGAATTCACCCCTCCACTTT. The chain is built from TRBV28 and TRBJ1-6; D unresolved. Trimming stripped 10 bases from V and 7 bases from J, with 11 bases between. In germline, CDR1 is MDHEN, CDR2 SYDVKM. The length of the CDR3 is 12 residues. Variable domain in full (rest from reference TRBV28 and TRBJ1-6): DVKVTQSSRYLVKRTGEKVFLECVQDMDHENMFWYRQDPGLGLRLIYFSYDVKMKEKGDIPEGYSVSREKKERFSLILESASTNQTSMYLCATKRGNSPLHFGNGTRLTVT.

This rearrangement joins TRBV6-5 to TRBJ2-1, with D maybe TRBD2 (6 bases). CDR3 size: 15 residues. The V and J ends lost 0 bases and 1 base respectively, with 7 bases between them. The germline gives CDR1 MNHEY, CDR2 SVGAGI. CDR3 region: CASSYSGGSYNEQFF. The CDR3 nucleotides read TGTGCCAGCAGTTACTCGGGGGGTTCCTACAATGAGCAGTTCTTC.

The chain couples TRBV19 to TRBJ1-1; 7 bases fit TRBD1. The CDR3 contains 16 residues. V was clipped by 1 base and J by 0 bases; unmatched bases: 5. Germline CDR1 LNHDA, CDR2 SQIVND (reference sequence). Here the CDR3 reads CASSIVGQLMNTEAFF. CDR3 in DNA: TGTGCCAGTAGTATAGTGGGACAGCTAATGAACACTGAAGCTTTCTTT. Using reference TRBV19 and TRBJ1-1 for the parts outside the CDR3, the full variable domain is DGGITQSPKYLFRKEGQNVTLSCEQNLNHDAMYWYRQDPGQGLRLIYYSQIVNDFQKGDIAEGYSVSREKKESFPLTVTSAQKNPTAFYLCASSIVGQLMNTEAFFGQGTRLTVV.

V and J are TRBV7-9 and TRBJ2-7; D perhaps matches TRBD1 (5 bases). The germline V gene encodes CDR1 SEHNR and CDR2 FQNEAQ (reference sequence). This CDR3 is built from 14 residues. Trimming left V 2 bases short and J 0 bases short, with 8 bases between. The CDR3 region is CASSLLDSSYEQYF. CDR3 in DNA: TGTGCCAGCAGCTTACTTGACAGCTCCTACGAGCAGTACTTC.

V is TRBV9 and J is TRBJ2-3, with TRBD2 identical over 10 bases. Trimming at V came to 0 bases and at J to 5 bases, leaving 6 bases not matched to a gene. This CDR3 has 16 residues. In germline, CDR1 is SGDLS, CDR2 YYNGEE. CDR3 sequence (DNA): TGTGCCAGCAGCGTAGGAAGCGGGGGGGTGGGAGATACGCAGTATTTT. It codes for CASSVGSGGVGDTQYF. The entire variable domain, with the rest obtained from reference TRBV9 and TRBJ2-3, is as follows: DSGVTQTPKHLITATGQRVTLRCSPRSGDLSVYWYQQSLDQGLQFLIQYYNGEERAKGNILERFSAQQFPDLHSELNLSSLELGDSALYFCASSVGSGGVGDTQYFGPGTRLTVL.